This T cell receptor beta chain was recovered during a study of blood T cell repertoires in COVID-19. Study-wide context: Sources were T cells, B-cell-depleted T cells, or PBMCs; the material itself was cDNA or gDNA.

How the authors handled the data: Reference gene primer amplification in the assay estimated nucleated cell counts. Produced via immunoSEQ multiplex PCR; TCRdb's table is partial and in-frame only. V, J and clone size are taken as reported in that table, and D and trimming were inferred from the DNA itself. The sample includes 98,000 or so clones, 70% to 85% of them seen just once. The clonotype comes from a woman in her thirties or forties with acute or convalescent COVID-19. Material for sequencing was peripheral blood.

This chain's CDR3 is CASSDHRGPLGYEQYF. The CDR3 region has the DNA TGTGCCAGCAGTGACCACAGGGGCCCCCTGGGGTACGAGCAGTACTTC. The chain recombines TRBV6-1 with TRBJ2-7; 7 bases map to TRBD1. Per the germline V gene, CDR1 is MNHNS and CDR2 is SASEGT. J gave up 4 bases and V 3 bases, and 12 bases lay outside the gene matches. There are 16 residues in the CDR3.